One and the same sample provided the 8 T cell receptor beta chains below, sequenced in a study of CD8 T cells in Susac syndrome. The RNA, about 0.45 to 1 ug, was put through reverse transcription using random hexamers. MiXCR, run by TCRdb on the immunoSEQ multiplex PCR reads, gives a single entry per CDR3 protein. The repertoire consists of about 110,000 distinct CDR3 sequences, with around 94% occurring once and the leading ten covering over 0.35%. Source material: CD8+ T cells from PBMCs. All receptors derive from a human donor with Susac syndrome.

The genes are TRBV9 and TRBJ2-2, with 9 bases that match TRBD2. V trimming: 0 bases; J trimming: 4 bases; junction bases outside the gene matches: 1. The CDR3 consists of 15 residues. The germline V gene encodes CDR1 SGDLS and CDR2 YYNGEE. DNA of the CDR3: TGTGCCAGCAGCGTAGTTAGCGGGAGCACCGGGGAGCTGTTTTTT. It translates to CASSVVSGSTGELFF.

This clonotype was seen once. The V call is TRBV7-9, the J call TRBJ2-5, with no clear D. Trimming removed 1 base from V and 1 base from J, with 19 bases in between. Germline values: CDR1 SEHNR, CDR2 FQNEAQ (reference sequence). CDR3 length: 18 amino acids. The CDR3 region has the DNA TGTGCCAGCAGCTTAGAGGCGCCAGGTGGGCAGCTCCAAGAGACCCAGTACTTC. This translates into CASSLEAPGGQLQETQYF.

The genes are TRBV24-1 and TRBJ2-1; TRBD1 matches 7 bases. V lost 9 bases to trimming and J lost 0 bases; unmatched junction nucleotides: 1. There are 13 residues in the CDR3. CDR1 and CDR2 from the germline V gene are KGHDR and SFDVKD. The chain's CDR3 is CATRDSSYNEQFF. In DNA form, the CDR3 reads TGTGCCACCCGGGACAGCTCCTACAATGAGCAGTTCTTC.

This rearrangement joins TRBV7-9 to TRBJ1-1, with 11 bases aligning to TRBD1. Germline V lookup: CDR1 SEHNR, CDR2 FQNEAQ (reference sequence). The CDR3 runs to 14 residues. V dropped 5 bases and J dropped 5; count of bases not matched to a gene: 4. The CDR3 protein is CASSIGTGGTEAFF. The CDR3 nucleotides are TGTGCCAGCAGCATCGGGACAGGGGGGACTGAAGCTTTCTTT.

The rearrangement joins TRBV27 to TRBJ2-7; 7 positions match TRBD1. Germline V gene lookup returns CDR1 MNHEY and CDR2 SMNVEV (reference sequence). This CDR3 is 14 amino acids long. The junction had 13 bases not matched to a gene; V was cut back by 8 bases and J by 6 bases. The CDR3 is CASHRTGRTGEQYF. For the CDR3, the DNA is TGTGCCAGCCATCGGACAGGCCGCACCGGCGAGCAGTACTTC.

The chain links TRBV12-3 or TRBV12-4 to TRBJ2-3; the match to TRBD2 covers 9 bases. The CDR3 is 16 residues long. The trim removed 5 bases at V and 2 bases at J, leaving 8 bases unmatched. This CDR3 is CASSHLAGSDTDTQYF. For the CDR3, the DNA is TGTGCCAGCAGTCATCTAGCGGGGTCCGACACAGATACGCAGTATTTT.

This clonotype was detected only once. The chain recombines TRBV7-9 with TRBJ2-3, with 10 bases identical to TRBD2. CDR3 length equals 16 residues. CDR1 is SEHNR, CDR2 FQNEAQ, per germline (reference sequence). J gave up 3 bases and V 5 bases, and 8 bases lay outside the gene matches. In nucleotides, the CDR3 is TGTGCCAGCAGCCACAAAGCGGGGGGGCCGACAGATACGCAGTATTTT. It yields the protein CASSHKAGGPTDTQYF.

This chain links TRBV4-1 with TRBJ2-7, with 7 positions matching TRBD1. Germline CDR1 is MGHRA and CDR2 is YSYEKL. This CDR3 has 15 amino acids. V lost 4 bases and J lost 3; bases outside the gene matches: 9. CDR3 region: CASSRDRVENYEQYF. The CDR3 region has the DNA TGCGCCAGCAGCCGTGACAGGGTTGAGAACTACGAGCAGTACTTC.